This T cell receptor beta chain was profiled in a study of cytomegalovirus exposure and HLA in healthy donors. Study information: Approximately 190 million T cells yielded over 90 million unique TCR beta sequences in earlier analysis.

On this clone itself: Its cognate antigen is unknown.

Primers: 60 Vbeta forward and 13 Jbeta reverse. Sequenced by immunoSEQ multiplex PCR; TCRdb stores in-frame clones only, minus some. The sample holds about 120,000 clones; 75% are singletons and the top ten take roughly 3%. In germline, CDR1 is SGHDT, CDR2 YYEEEE. The ends lost 2 bases at V and 4 bases at J; junction bases unmatched: 8. This CDR3 comprises 16 residues. General observations from the study: Sequencing had likely introduced a cluster of highly shared sequence variants as an artifact.

The sample comprised PBMCs. The clonotype was recovered from a woman aged 40 to 49 in good health and CMV-seropositive. This chain connects TRBV5-6 to TRBJ2-2; 7 bases are a match to TRBD2. CDR3 loop: CASSFWGGPLTGELFF. The CDR3 DNA reads TGTGCCAGCAGCTTTTGGGGGGGACCTCTCACCGGGGAGCTGTTTTTT.